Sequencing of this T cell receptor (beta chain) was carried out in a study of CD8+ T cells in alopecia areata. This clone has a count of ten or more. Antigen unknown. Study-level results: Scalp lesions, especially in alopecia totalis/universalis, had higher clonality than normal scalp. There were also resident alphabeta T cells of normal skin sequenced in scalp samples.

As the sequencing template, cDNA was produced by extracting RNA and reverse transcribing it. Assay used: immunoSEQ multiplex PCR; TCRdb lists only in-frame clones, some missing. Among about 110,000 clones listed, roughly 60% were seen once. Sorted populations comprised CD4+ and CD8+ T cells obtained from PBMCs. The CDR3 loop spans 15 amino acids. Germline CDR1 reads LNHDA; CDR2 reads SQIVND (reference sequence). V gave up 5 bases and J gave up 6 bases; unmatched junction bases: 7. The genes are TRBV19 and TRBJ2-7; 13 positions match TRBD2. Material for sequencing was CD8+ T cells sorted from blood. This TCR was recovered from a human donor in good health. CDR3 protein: CASSPGTSGTSEQYF. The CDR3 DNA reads TGTGCCAGTAGTCCAGGGACTAGCGGGACTAGCGAGCAGTACTTC.